The 24 T cell receptor beta chains in this list originate from one sample, sequenced in a study of CD8+CD57+ T cells in acquired aplastic anemia. Genomic DNA provided the template from which TCR beta VDJ and CDR3 profiles were obtained. MiXCR was run by TCRdb on the reads, yielding one entry per CDR3 protein. Here the sample spans 90,000 to 130,000 distinct CDR3 sequences, approximately 48% being singletons. The sample comprised sorted CD4+, CD8+, or CD8+CD57+ T cells (not recorded which) from PBMCs. These TCRs come from a human donor in good health, serving as a control.

V gene TRBV2 combines with J gene TRBJ2-5, with D tentatively TRBD2 (5 bases). The CDR3 runs 14 residues. The V end lost 7 bases, the J end lost 1 base, and 13 bases lay between the germline ends. The V gene's germline CDR1 is SNHLY and CDR2 FYNNEI. The CDR3, as DNA: TGTGCCAGCAAGGGCGGGCGGTCCCAAGAGACCCAGTACTTC. Translating it yields CASKGGRSQETQYF.

This chain's CDR3 is CASSWENRGLNGYTF. Here the CDR3 DNA reads TGCGCCAGCAGCTGGGAAAACAGGGGGCTTAACGGCTACACCTTC. V and J are TRBV5-1 and TRBJ1-2; TRBD1 agrees at 9 bases. Germline CDR1 is SGHRS and CDR2 is YFSETQ. Trimming took 3 bases from V and 8 from J; bases not matched to a gene: 11. The CDR3 totals 15 residues.

This chain connects TRBV29-1 to TRBJ2-5, with TRBD2 identical over 9 bases. V trimming: 4 bases; J trimming: 4 bases; junction bases outside the gene matches: 4. Germline V CDR1 and CDR2: SQVTM, ANQGSEA. This CDR3 contains 13 residues. The CDR3 loop is CSVVASGVETQYF. As DNA, the CDR3 is TGCAGCGTTGTGGCTAGCGGGGTAGAGACCCAGTACTTC.

V is TRBV4-1 and J is TRBJ1-1, with 9 bases fitting TRBD1. With 4 bases clipped from V and 11 bases from J, the junction kept 5 bases outside the gene matches. The CDR3 spans 12 residues. Germline CDR1 and CDR2: MGHRA and YSYEKL. In DNA, the CDR3 is TGCGCCAGCAGCCCTGGACAGGGGACGGCTTTCTTT. As protein: CASSPGQGTAFF.

The gene calls are TRBV15 and TRBJ1-6; D uncertain. This CDR3 comprises 13 residues. V lost 0 bases to trimming and J lost 8 bases, with 5 bases between them. From germline, CDR1 is LNHNV and CDR2 YYDKDF (reference sequence). The CDR3 here is CATSRDIDSPLHF. In DNA form, the CDR3 reads TGTGCCACCAGCAGAGATATAGATTCACCCCTCCACTTT.

This clonotype was picked up a small number of times. The CDR3 does not end in the conserved phenylalanine or tryptophan, so this is likely a read error. The DNA is omitted, as the CDR3 cannot be located on it reliably, and the CDR3 follows TCRdb's listing. This chain links TRBV24-1 with TRBJ2-6. Germline V lookup: CDR1 KGHDR, CDR2 SFDVKD. Ends included, the CDR3 has 8 residues. This CDR3 is CATSDLGQ.

As to this clonotype: Without the conserved terminal phenylalanine or tryptophan, this CDR3 likely stems from a read error. The limits of the CDR3 on the DNA are not certain, so only TCRdb's listed CDR3 is given. CDR3 in amino acids: CASSLAGT. This chain joins TRBV7-7 and TRBJ2-1. The germline CDR1 and CDR2 sequences are SSHAT and FNYEAQ (reference sequence). Including both end residues, the CDR3 is 8 amino acids long.

This clonotype was observed a single time. The chain employs TRBV29-1 and TRBJ2-5, with TRBD2 as a possible D gene (5 bases). The J call may be faulty, since TRBJ2-7 better matches the DNA end. CDR3 length: 12 amino acids. Germline assignment: CDR1 SQVTM and CDR2 ANQGSEA. CDR3: CSVQGLLYEQYF. The CDR3 bases are TGCAGCGTTCAAGGACTTCTCTACGAGCAGTACTTC.

Comments on this clonotype: A read error is possible here, since a much larger clone lies one base away. The CDR3 reads CASSGGPVWDEQYF. The CDR3, as DNA: TGTGCCAGCAGCGGGGGGCCGGTTTGGGATGAGCAGTACTTC. The chain couples TRBV9 to TRBJ2-7, with D possibly being TRBD1 (6 bases). V lost 3 bases and J lost 7, with 17 bases in between. Germline V gives CDR1 SGDLS, CDR2 YYNGEE. CDR3 size: 14 residues.

The table lists this clonotype with a few counts. The gene calls are TRBV4-1 and TRBJ1-3; D might be TRBD1 (6 bases). The CDR3 spans 17 residues. V was cut by 4 bases and J by 0 bases, with 16 bases left in between. CDR1 and CDR2 from the germline V gene are MGHRA and YSYEKL. In DNA, the CDR3 is TGCGCCAGCAGCCTCGTACAGGGCGCCGTCTCTGGAAACACCATATATTTT. This translates into CASSLVQGAVSGNTIYF.

The count of this clonotype is one. One junction end does not reproduce the germline sequence, and a read error may be involved. V and J are TRBV24-1 and TRBJ2-7; 9 bases agree with TRBD2. The CDR3 is 13 residues long. CDR1 KGHDR and CDR2 SFDVKD come from the germline V gene. CDR3: CATSAGGTYEQYF. CDR3 DNA sequence: TGCGCCACCAGTGCGGGGGGGACCTACGAGCAGTACTTC.

There are many counts of this clonotype. The chain recombines TRBV25-1 with TRBJ2-2; TRBD1 might be the D (6 bases). Trimming removed 6 bases from V and 2 bases from J, with 16 bases in between. There are 16 residues in the CDR3. Germline V gene data show CDR1 as MGHDK and CDR2 as SYGVNS. The CDR3: CASSSRDTPNTGELFF. In DNA, the CDR3 is TGTGCCAGCAGCAGTCGGGACACCCCTAACACCGGGGAGCTGTTTTTT.

This sequence joins TRBV6-4 and TRBJ1-2, with D unresolved. This CDR3 spans 15 amino acids. V lost 3 bases and J 1 base, leaving 12 bases between the germline ends. CDR1 MRHNA and CDR2 SNTAGT come from the germline V gene. CDR3 sequence: CASSEEGIDNYGYTF. CDR3 bases: TGTGCCAGCAGTGAGGAGGGCATCGATAACTATGGCTACACCTTC.

This rearrangement joins TRBV19 to TRBJ2-3; TRBD1 agrees at 7 bases. CDR3 length: 13 residues. Germline V gene data show CDR1 as LNHDA and CDR2 as SQIVND (reference sequence). V trimming: 8 bases; J trimming: 6 bases; junction bases outside the gene matches: 8. CDR3 nucleotides: TGTGCCAGTTCGGCCAGGGGGATGGATACGCAGTATTTT. Residues: CASSARGMDTQYF.

This chain uses TRBV9 with TRBJ2-7, with a possible D match to TRBD2 (6 bases). Germline V gene sequence: CDR1 SGDLS, CDR2 YYNGEE. Trimming shortened V by 4 bases and J by 6 bases, and 14 bases separated the two germline ends. The CDR3 runs to 13 residues. In nucleotides, the CDR3 is TGTGCCAGCAGCCCGGCGGGGAGAACCGAGCAGTACTTC. Protein: CASSPAGRTEQYF.

The chain joins TRBV9 to TRBJ2-7; D unresolved. The CDR3 has 12 residues. Germline CDR1 SGDLS, CDR2 YYNGEE. Between the trimmed V and J ends, which lost 7 bases and 7 bases, there was a span of 15 bases. The CDR3 loop is CASGGPWGEQYF. CDR3 coding DNA: TGTGCCAGCGGCGGCCCTTGGGGTGAGCAGTACTTC.

The sample holds many counts of this clonotype. The chain couples TRBV20-1 to TRBJ2-3, with TRBD2 matching over 8 bases. The CDR3 has 16 amino acids. J was trimmed by 0 bases and V by 3 bases; bases with no gene match: 8. CDR1 is DFQATT, CDR2 SNEGSKA, per germline (reference sequence). As DNA, the CDR3 is TGCAGTGCTAGGCGGGGGGCATCCTCTAGCACAGATACGCAGTATTTT. Translating gives CSARRGASSSTDTQYF.

This clonotype was found a few times. The rearrangement uses TRBV11-1 and TRBJ1-4, with D perhaps TRBD1 (5 bases). V lost 8 bases, J lost 4 bases, and 14 bases lay in between. The CDR3 runs 14 residues. Per germline, CDR1 SGHAT and CDR2 FQDESV (reference sequence). For the CDR3, the DNA is TGTGCCAGCTCACCTGGGGGGTATAATGAAAAACTGTTTTTT. This codes for CASSPGGYNEKLFF.

V is TRBV2 and J is TRBJ1-5; a possible D gene is TRBD1 (6 bases). This CDR3 contains 13 residues. Trimming took off 6 bases at V and 4 bases at J, with 10 bases between the two ends. Germline CDR1 reads SNHLY; CDR2 reads FYNNEI. The CDR3 coding sequence is TGTGCCAGCAGCAAAGGACAGAATCAGCCCCAGCATTTT. Protein product: CASSKGQNQPQHF.

V is TRBV15 and J is TRBJ2-7, with 9 bases that match TRBD1. Trimming at V came to 1 base and at J to 1 base, leaving 2 bases not matched to a gene. The V gene's germline CDR1 is LNHNV and CDR2 YYDKDF (reference sequence). The CDR3 loop spans 15 amino acids. The CDR3: CATSRGTGVSYEQYV. CDR3 DNA: TGTGCCACCAGCAGAGGGACAGGGGTATCCTACGAGCAGTACGTC.

V and J are TRBV29-1 and TRBJ2-2; TRBD2 matches at 8 bases. V dropped 3 bases and J dropped 4; count of bases not matched to a gene: 4. The CDR3 loop spans 14 amino acids. Germline V gives CDR1 SQVTM, CDR2 ANQGSEA. The CDR3 region has the DNA TGCAGCGTTGAGGAGCGGGAGAGCACCGGGGAGCTGTTTTTT. Encoded protein: CSVEERESTGELFF.

This clonotype is medium-sized within its sample. V and J are TRBV15 and TRBJ2-7, with D perhaps matching TRBD2 (6 bases). This CDR3 has 14 residues. Germline-derived CDR1 and CDR2 are LNHNV and YYDKDF (reference sequence). The ends were cut back, 0 bases at V and 3 bases at J, with 9 bases in the middle. The CDR3 loop reads CATSRDRGDYEQYF. The CDR3 DNA is TGTGCCACCAGCAGAGATCGCGGGGACTACGAGCAGTACTTC.

This clonotype was picked up a small number of times. At one end the junction does not follow the germline gene, possibly because of a read error. The rearrangement links TRBV20-1 to TRBJ1-4, with TRBD1 as a possible D gene (6 bases). This CDR3 region has 14 residues. CDR1 DFQATT and CDR2 SNEGSKA come from the germline V gene (reference sequence). CDR3 in amino acids: CSVRGPTGEEKLFF. The DNA for the CDR3 is TGCAGTGTTAGAGGCCCGACAGGCGAAGAAAAACTGTTTTTT.

CDR3 region: CASSFPTGSYGYTF. DNA for the CDR3: TGTGCCAGCAGCTTCCCCACCGGGAGCTATGGCTACACCTTC. This chain connects TRBV7-2 to TRBJ1-2; D ambiguous. The germline V gene has CDR1 SGHTA and CDR2 FQGNSA. With 3 bases removed from V and 4 bases from J, the gap between germline ends came to 12 bases. The length of the CDR3 is 14 residues.